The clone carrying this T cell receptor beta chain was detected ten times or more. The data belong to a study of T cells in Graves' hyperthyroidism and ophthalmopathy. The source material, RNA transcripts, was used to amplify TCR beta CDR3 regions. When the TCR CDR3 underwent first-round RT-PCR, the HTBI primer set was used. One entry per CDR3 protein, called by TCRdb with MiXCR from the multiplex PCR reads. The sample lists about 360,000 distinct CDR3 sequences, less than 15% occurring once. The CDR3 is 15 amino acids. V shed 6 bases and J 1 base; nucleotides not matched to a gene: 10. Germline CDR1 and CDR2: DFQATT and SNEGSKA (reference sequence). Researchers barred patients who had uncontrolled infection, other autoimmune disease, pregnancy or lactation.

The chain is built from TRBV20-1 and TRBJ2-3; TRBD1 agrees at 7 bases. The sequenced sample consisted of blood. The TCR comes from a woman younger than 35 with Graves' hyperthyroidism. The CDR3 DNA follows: TGCAGTGCCAGGGACAGCCAAAGGGGCACAGATACGCAGTATTTT. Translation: CSARDSQRGTDTQYF.